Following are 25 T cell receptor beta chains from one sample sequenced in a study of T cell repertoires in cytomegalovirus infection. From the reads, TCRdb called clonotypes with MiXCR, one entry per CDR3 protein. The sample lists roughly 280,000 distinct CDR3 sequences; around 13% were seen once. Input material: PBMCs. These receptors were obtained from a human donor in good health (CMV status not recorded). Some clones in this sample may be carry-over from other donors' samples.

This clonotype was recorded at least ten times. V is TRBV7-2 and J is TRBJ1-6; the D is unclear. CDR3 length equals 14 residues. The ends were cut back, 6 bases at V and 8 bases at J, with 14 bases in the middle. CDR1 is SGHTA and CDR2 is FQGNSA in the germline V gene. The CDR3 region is CASSLGRRDSPLHF. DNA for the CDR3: TGTGCCAGCAGTTTGGGGAGGAGGGATTCACCCCTCCACTTT.

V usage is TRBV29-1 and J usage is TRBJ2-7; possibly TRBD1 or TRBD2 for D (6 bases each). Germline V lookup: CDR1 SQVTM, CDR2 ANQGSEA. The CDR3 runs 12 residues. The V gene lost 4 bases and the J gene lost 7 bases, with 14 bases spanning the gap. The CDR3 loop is CSVVGGLGEQYF. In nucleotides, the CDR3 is TGCAGCGTTGTGGGGGGCTTGGGGGAGCAGTACTTC.

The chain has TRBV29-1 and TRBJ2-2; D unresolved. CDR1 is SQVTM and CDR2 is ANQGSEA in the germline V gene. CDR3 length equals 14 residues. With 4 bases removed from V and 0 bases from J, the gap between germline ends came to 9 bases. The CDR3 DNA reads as TGCAGCGTTGGGTCCGGAGCGAACACCGGGGAGCTGTTTTTT. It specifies CSVGSGANTGELFF.

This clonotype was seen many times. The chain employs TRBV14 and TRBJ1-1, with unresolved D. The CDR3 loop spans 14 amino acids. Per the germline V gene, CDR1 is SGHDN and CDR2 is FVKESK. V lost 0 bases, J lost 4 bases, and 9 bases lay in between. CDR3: CASSQEIRGTEAFF. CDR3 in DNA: TGTGCCAGCAGCCAAGAGATTCGGGGCACTGAAGCTTTCTTT.

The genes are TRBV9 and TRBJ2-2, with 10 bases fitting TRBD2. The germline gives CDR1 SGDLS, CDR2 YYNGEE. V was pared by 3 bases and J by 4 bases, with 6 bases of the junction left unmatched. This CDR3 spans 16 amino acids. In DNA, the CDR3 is TGTGCCAGCAGCGCGCAACTAGCGGGGCGCACCGGGGAGCTGTTTTTT. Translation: CASSAQLAGRTGELFF.

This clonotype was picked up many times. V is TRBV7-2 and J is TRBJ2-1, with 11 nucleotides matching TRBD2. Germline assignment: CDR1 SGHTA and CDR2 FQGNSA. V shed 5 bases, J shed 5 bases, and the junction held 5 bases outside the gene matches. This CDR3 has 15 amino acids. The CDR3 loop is CASSKRLAGNNEQFF. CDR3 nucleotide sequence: TGTGCCAGCAGCAAGCGACTAGCGGGGAACAATGAGCAGTTCTTC.

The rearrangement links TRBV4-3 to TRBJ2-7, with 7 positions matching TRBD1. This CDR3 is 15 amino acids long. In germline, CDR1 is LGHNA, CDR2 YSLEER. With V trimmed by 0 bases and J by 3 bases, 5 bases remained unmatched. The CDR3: CASSQERAGGYEQYF. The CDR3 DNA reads TGCGCCAGCAGCCAAGAGAGGGCAGGGGGCTACGAGCAGTACTTC.

The DNA for the CDR3 is TGCAGCGCCGGACAGGGGCTCGATAGCAATCAGCCCCAGCATTTT. This translates into CSAGQGLDSNQPQHF. This sequence joins TRBV29-1 and TRBJ1-5; 9 nucleotides match TRBD1. The CDR3 contains 15 residues. The ends lost 7 bases at V and 0 bases at J; junction bases unmatched: 7. Germline V gene sequence: CDR1 SQVTM, CDR2 ANQGSEA.

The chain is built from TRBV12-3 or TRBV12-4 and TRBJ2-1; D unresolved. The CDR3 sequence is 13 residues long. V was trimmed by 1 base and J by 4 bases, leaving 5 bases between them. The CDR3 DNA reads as TGTGCCAGCAGTTTAGAGGTTTACAATGAGCAGTTCTTC. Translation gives CASSLEVYNEQFF.

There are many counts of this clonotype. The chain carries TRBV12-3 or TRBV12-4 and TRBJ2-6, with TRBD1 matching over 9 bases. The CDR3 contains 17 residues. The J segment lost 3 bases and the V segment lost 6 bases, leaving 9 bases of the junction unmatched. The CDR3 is CASSLRQGGFGANVLTF. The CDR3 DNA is TGTGCCAGCAGCCTTAGACAGGGGGGTTTTGGGGCCAACGTCCTGACTTTC.

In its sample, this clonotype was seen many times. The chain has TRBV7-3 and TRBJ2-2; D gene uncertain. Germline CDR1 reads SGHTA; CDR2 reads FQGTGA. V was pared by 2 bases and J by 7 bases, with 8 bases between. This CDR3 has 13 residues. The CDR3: CASSLFSGGELFF. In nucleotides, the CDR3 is TGTGCCAGCAGCTTATTCTCGGGCGGGGAGCTGTTTTTT.

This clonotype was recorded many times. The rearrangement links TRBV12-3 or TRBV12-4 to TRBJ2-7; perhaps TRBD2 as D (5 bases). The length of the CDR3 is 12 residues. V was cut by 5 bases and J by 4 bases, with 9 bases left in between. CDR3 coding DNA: TGTGCCAGCAGTGGGCGGACTTACGAGCAGTACTTC. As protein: CASSGRTYEQYF.

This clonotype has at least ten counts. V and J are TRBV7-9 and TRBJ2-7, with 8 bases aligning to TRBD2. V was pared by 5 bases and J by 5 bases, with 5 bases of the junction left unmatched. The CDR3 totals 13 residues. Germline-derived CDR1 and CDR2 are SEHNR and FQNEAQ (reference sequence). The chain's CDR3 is CASSGSGINEQYF. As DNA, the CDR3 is TGTGCCAGCAGCGGTAGCGGGATCAACGAGCAGTACTTC.

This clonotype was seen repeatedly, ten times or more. The CDR3 nucleotides are TGTGCCAGCAGCTCTGGCGGGGGGCACTATGGCTACACCTTC. Its protein is CASSSGGGHYGYTF. This chain connects TRBV7-2 to TRBJ1-2; tentatively, D is TRBD1 (6 bases). Germline CDR1 reads SGHTA; CDR2 reads FQGNSA. The CDR3 totals 14 residues. Trimming left V 4 bases short and J 3 bases short, with 12 bases between.

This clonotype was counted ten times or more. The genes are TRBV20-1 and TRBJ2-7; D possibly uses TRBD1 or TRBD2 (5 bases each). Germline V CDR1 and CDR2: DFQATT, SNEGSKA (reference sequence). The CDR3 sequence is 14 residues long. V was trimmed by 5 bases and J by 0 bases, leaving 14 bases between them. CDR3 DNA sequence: TGCAGTGCTTCCGGGACGTCGAGCTCCTACGAGCAGTACTTC. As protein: CSASGTSSSYEQYF.

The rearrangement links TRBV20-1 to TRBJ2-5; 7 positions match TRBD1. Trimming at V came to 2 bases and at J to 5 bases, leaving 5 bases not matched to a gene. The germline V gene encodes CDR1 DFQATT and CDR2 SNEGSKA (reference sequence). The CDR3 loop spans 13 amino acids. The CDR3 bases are TGCAGTGCTAGATTCTCACAGGGGGAGACCCAGTACTTC. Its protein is CSARFSQGETQYF.

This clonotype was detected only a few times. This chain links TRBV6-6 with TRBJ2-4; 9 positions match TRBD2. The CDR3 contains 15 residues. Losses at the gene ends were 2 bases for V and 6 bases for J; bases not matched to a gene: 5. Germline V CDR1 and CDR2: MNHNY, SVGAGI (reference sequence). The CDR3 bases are TGTGCCAGCAGTTACGAGACTAGCGGTATAAACATTCAGTACTTC. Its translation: CASSYETSGINIQYF.

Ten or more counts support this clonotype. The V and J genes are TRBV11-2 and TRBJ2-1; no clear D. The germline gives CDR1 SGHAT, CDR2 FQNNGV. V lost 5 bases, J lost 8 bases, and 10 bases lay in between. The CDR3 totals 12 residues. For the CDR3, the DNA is TGTGCCAGCAGCCGAGGCTATTATGAGCAGTTCTTC. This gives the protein CASSRGYYEQFF.

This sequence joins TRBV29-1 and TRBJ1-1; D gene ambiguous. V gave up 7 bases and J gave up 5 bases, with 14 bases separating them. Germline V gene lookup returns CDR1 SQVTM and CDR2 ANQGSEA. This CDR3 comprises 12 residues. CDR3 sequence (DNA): TGCAGCGCTACTTTGTTGGGGACTGAAGCTTTCTTT. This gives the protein CSATLLGTEAFF.

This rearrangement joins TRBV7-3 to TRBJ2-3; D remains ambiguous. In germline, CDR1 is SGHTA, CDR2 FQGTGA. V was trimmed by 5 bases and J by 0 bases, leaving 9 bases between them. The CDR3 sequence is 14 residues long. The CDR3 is CASSPQPSTDTQYF. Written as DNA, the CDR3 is TGTGCCAGCAGCCCTCAACCTAGCACAGATACGCAGTATTTT.

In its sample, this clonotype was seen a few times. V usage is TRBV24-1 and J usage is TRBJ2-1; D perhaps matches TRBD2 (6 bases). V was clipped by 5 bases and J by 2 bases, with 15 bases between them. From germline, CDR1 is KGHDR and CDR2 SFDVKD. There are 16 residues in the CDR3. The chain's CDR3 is CATSGLRGEPYNEQFF. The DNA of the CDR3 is TGTGCCACCAGTGGGTTGCGGGGTGAACCCTACAATGAGCAGTTCTTC.

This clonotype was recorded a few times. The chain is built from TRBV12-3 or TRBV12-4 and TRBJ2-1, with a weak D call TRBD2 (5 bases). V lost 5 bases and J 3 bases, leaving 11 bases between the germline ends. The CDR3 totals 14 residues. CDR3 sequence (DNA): TGTGCCAGCAGTCGGGGTACCCTCTACAATGAGCAGTTCTTC. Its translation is CASSRGTLYNEQFF.

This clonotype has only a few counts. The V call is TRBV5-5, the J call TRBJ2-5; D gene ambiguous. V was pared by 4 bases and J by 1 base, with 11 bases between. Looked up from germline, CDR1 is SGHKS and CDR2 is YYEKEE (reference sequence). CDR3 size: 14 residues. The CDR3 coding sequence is TGTGCCAGCAGCCTACACGTACTCCAAGAGACCCAGTACTTC. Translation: CASSLHVLQETQYF.

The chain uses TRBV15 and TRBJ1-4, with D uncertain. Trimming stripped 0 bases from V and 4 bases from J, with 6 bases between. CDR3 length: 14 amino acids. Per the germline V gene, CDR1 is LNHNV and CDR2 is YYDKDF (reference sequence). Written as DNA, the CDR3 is TGTGCCACCAGCAGAGATGCGGGTAATGAAAAACTGTTTTTT. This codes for CATSRDAGNEKLFF.

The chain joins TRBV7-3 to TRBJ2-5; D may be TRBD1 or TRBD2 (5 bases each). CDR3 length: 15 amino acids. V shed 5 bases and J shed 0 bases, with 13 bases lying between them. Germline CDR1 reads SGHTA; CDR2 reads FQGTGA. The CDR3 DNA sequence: TGTGCCAGCAGCCTAGCCGGGGCAGACCAAGAGACCCAGTACTTC. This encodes CASSLAGADQETQYF.